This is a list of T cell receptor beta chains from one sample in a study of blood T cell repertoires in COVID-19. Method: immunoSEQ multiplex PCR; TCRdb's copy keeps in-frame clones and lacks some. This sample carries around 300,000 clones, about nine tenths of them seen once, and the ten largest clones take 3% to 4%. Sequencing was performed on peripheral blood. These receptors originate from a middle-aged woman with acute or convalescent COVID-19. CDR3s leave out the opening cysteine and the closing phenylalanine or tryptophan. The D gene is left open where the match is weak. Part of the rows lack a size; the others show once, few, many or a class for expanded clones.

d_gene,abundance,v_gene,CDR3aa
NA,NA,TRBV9,ASSGGQRNQPQH
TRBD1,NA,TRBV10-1,ASSPGTVNTGELF
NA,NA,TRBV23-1,ASSRTGQRINYGYT
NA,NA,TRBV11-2,ASSLAPTGSQPRTEQF
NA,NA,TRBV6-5,ASPQAPGTTEAF
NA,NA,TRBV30,AWSDMAREFDTQY
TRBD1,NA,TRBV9,ASSVGQGGEAF
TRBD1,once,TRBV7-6,ASSETGGAYNEQF
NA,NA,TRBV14,ASSQAGDQETQY
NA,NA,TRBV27,ASSLWARSDYGYT
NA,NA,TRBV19,ASTSRGYSNQPQH
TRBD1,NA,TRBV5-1,ASSLQGAMNYGYT
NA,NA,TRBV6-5,ASTATGAKEKLF
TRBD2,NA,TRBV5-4,ASSPQIVAGVEGEQF
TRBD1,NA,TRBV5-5,ASSRQGGYNEQF
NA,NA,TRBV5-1,ASSLLPSEAF
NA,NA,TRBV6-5,ASSIQGGSPLH
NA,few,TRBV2,ASTEQATNTGELF
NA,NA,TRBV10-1,ASSEGQLTGELF
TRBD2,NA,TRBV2,ASSETSGGYNEQF
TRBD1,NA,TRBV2,ASRTRQGAEGGKLF
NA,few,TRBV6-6,ASSFHRLWETQY
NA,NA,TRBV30,AWIPMGAGGYT
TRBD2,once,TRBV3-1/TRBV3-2,ASRPRGGSDTQY
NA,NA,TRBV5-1,ASSEAAGRETQY
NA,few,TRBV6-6,ASSYGGVGYGYT
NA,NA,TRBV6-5,ASSSPQGLMTEAF
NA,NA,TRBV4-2,ASSQGGGRDTEAF
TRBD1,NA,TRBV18,ASSPRPQGATGELF
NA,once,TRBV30,AFTERRAGGYT
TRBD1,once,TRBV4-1,ASSQWPGQGDGYT
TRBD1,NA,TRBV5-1,ASSQSGTGAEKLF
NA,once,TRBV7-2,ASSQVGGAGQPQH
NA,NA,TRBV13,ASSLRSNYGYT
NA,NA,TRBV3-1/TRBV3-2,ASSQTGQPHNEQF
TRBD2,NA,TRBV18,ASSRGLAGARQETQY
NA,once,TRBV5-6,ASSTLAGADTQY
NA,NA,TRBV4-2,ASRGLDNEQF
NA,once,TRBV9,ASSGAETNTEAF
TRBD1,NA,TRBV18,ASSPPRQGPGELF
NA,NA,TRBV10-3,AISDGGGPNYGYT
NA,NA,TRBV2,ASSPTRQNTGELF
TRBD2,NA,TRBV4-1,ASSQVAIAGGQDTQY
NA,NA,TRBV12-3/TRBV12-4,ASAARGNYGYT
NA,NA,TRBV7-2,ASSLPGHRSGELF
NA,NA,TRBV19,ASSSQGLGGYT
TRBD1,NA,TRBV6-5,ASSYQQGGTDTQY
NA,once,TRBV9,ASSPRQGIGEKLF
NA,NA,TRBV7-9,ASSLAGVINEKLF
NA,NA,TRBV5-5,ASSEGNSPLH
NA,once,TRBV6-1,ASSDFPGGTEAF
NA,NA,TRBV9,ASSPPGRSFSGNTIY
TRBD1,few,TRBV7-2,ASTNLPGQGASEQF
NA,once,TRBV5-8,ASSLGVWGTTGYT